The T cell receptor (beta chain) described here comes from a study of high-grade serous ovarian cancer treatment subgroups. Study-wide findings and caveats: These tumor repertoires lack spatial information from bulk sequencing.

Here immunoSEQ multiplex PCR was the method, and the copy in TCRdb shows in-frame clones only, minus some. This table has some 28,000 clones, around 80% appearing once. The tumor samples were collected prior to definitive surgery or chemotherapy. CDR1 and CDR2 from the germline V gene are SGHAT and FQNNGV. The CDR3 has 17 amino acids. The V end was cut by 4 bases, the J end by 1 base, with 17 bases between. On this clone: The antigen is undetermined.

Source material: tumor tissue. This chain connects TRBV11-2 to TRBJ2-1; tentatively, D is TRBD2 (7 bases). This clonotype was sampled from a human donor with high-grade serous ovarian cancer. For the CDR3, the DNA is TGTGCCAGCAGCTCCGGGGAGGGGGTTAAATCCTACAATGAGCAGTTCTTC. Translating gives CASSSGEGVKSYNEQFF.